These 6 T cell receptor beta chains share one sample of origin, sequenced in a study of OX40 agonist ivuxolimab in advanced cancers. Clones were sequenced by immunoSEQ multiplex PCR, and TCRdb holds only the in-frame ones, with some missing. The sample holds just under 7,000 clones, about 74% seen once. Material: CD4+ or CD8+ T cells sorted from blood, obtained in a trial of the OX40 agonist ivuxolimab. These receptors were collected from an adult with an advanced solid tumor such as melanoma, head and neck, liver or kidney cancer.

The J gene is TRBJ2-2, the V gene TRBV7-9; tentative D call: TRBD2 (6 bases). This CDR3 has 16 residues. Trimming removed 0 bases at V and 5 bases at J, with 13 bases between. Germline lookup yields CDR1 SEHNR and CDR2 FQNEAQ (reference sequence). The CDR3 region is CASSLALGSLTGELFF. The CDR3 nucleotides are TGTGCCAGCAGCTTAGCGCTCGGGAGCTTGACCGGGGAGCTGTTTTTT.

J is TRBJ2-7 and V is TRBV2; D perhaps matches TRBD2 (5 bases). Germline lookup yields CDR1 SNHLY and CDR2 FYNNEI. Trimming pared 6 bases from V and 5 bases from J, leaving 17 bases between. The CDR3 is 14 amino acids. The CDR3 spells CASSPYLEGDEQYF. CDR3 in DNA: TGTGCCAGCAGCCCCTACCTCGAGGGCGACGAGCAGTACTTC. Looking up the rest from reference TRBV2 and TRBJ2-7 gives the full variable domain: EPEVTQTPSHQVTQMGQEVILRCVPISNHLYFYWYRQILGQKVEFLVSFYNNEISEKSEIFDDQFSVERPDGSNFTLKIRSTKLEDSAMYFCASSPYLEGDEQYFGPGTRLTVT.

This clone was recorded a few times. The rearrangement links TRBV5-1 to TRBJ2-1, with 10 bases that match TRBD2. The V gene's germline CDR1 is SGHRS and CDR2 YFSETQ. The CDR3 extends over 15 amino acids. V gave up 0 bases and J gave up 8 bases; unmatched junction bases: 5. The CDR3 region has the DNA TGCGCCAGCAGCTTGGTAGCGGGAGGTTTTGATGAGCAGTTCTTC. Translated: CASSLVAGGFDEQFF. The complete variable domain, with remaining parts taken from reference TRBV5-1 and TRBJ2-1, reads KAGVTQTPRYLIKTRGQQVTLSCSPISGHRSVSWYQQTPGQGLQFLFEYFSETQRNKGNFPGRFSGRQFSNSRSEMNVSTLELGDSALYLCASSLVAGGFDEQFFGPGTRLTVL.

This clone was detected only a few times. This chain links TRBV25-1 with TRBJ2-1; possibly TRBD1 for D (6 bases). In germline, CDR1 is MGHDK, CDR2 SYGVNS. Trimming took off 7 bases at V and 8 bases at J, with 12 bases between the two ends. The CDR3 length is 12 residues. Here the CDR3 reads CASTGAIHEQFF. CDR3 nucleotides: TGTGCCAGCACAGGGGCGATCCATGAGCAGTTCTTC.

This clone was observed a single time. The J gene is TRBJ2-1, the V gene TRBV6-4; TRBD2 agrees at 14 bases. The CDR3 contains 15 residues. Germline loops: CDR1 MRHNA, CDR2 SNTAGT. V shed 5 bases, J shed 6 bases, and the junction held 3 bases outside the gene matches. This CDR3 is CASSTGTSGSNEQFF. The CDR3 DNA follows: TGTGCCAGCAGTACCGGGACTAGCGGGAGCAATGAGCAGTTCTTC.

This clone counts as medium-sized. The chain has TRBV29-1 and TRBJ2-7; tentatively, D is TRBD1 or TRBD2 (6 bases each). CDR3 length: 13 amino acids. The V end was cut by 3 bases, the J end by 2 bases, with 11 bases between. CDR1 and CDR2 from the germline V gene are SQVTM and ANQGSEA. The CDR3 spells CSVEGGTTYEQYF. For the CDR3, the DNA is TGCAGCGTTGAGGGGGGCACAACCTACGAGCAGTACTTC.